These 2 T cell receptor beta chains originate from one sample sequenced in a study of blood T cell repertoires in COVID-19. This table comes from immunoSEQ multiplex PCR, and its TCRdb copy is limited to in-frame clones, with some not included. This table has 55,000 to 65,000 clones, around 86% appearing once. Sequencing used peripheral blood. The origin of the receptors is a human donor in a cohort sampled during active COVID-19.

The chain employs TRBV7-2 and TRBJ2-7; 10 bases are a match to TRBD2. The CDR3 sequence is 15 residues long. Losses at the gene ends were 0 bases for V and 3 bases for J; bases not matched to a gene: 2. CDR1 and CDR2 (germline): SGHTA, FQGNSA. The CDR3: CASSLASGGGYEQYF. The CDR3 DNA sequence: TGTGCCAGCAGCTTAGCGAGCGGGGGGGGCTACGAGCAGTACTTC.

The J gene is TRBJ2-5, the V gene TRBV5-4; D is possibly TRBD2 (6 bases). This CDR3 spans 13 amino acids. Trimming removed 2 bases at V and 5 bases at J, with 10 bases between. Germline lookup yields CDR1 SGHNT and CDR2 YYREEE (reference sequence). CDR3 nucleotides: TGTGCCAGCAGCTTCGCGGGGTGGGAGACCCAGTACTTC. It specifies CASSFAGWETQYF.